This TCR beta chain was sequenced for a study of neurological immune-mediated disorders. Study as a whole: The approximately 34 multiple sclerosis patients comprised approximately 31 relapsing-remitting and 3 secondary progressive cases.

TCRdb re-analysed the 5' RACE reads in MiXCR, keeping a single row per CDR3 protein. The sample contains some 76,000 distinct CDR3 sequences, 2.5% to 3.5% of which appear only once. Notes on the study in general: The absence of shared CDR3 amino acid sequences among expanded clones across subjects suggests private repertoires in all groups. Phylogenetic grouping assigned the repertoires of 18 of 34 multiple sclerosis patients to a single related-CDR3 cluster, which may represent a signature.

Trimming took off 8 bases at V and 0 bases at J, with 14 bases between the two ends. The CDR3 consists of 14 residues. This clonotype was seen a few times. Antigen: not known. Sequencing was carried out using PBMCs. This sequence was found in a woman in her fifties or sixties with multiple sclerosis. The rearrangement joins TRBV23-1 to TRBJ2-7, with a possible D match to TRBD1 (6 bases). TRBV23-1 is known as an ORF, though its function is uncertain. Here the CDR3 DNA reads TGCGCCAGCTGCACCGGGACATCCTCCTACGAGCAGTACTTC. Translation: CASCTGTSSYEQYF.